This TCR beta chain was found in a study of beta chain features in type 1 diabetes (dated by TCRdb to 2016 to 2018). For context, the study as a whole: Mean age, gender distribution, total cell number and subset yield were not different between patients and healthy donors. Across all samples, about 110 million sorted cells were examined, and cell number per subset correlated strongly with RNA yield. In the study, TCRB repertoires of sorted circulating CD4+ T cell subsets from recently diagnosed type 1 diabetes patients were compared with those of matched healthy donors. Regulatory and stem cell-like memory subsets were isolated from only 8 patients and roughly 8 healthy donors, whereas naive and central memory subsets came from all 30 or so donors. General findings and caveats noted by the study authors: Naive, central memory and regulatory TCRB repertoires appeared more similar among patients than among healthy donors. Patients with type 1 diabetes made fewer insertions and deleted more nucleotides at VDJ recombination sites, implying thymic rearrangement abnormalities. Because cDNA was sequenced instead of genomic DNA, activated cells with high expression could be over-represented, although the groups did not differ in activation or CD3 levels. In all four CD4+ subsets, TCRB CDR3 length was moderately but significantly shorter in type 1 diabetes patients. Shorter templates might be favored by PCR, yet because patient and control samples were amplified and corrected together, any such skew would affect both groups equally. Only small numbers of individuals were included in the HLA sub-analyses, which left unresolved whether HLA type had any influence on TCRB rearrangement.

The High Capacity cDNA Reverse Transcription Kit was used to reverse transcribe all of the isolated RNA, meaning that expressed TCRB transcripts were what got sequenced. Deep immunoSEQ sequencing was applied to naive, central memory and regulatory T cell samples, giving an average of roughly 3.5 million total reads per sample. After sorted cells were lysed in RLT buffer, RNA was extracted with DNase-treated RNeasy Micro or Mini kits, with the choice depending on cell number. Each cell subset was processed on its own to prevent cross-contamination, while patient and healthy donor samples were processed together. The immunoSEQ multiplex PCR was used to amplify TCRB sequences from cDNA, generating 87-bp fragments that spanned the CDR3 region. Sequencing of the amplicons was performed on the Illumina HiSeq platform. Under the source paper's analysis protocol: Synthetic template baselines were used to correct PCR bias computationally, reads within Hamming distance 2 were collapsed, and singletons that could not be merged were discarded. By aligning reads against IMGT, V, D and J genes, CDR3 length, and insertions or deletions at six rearrangement sites were assigned. Within each subset, clonotype counts were normalized to sorted cell number, and only after that were true diversity and Gini coefficients computed with the tcR R package. The overlap coefficient, calculated on TCRB nucleotide sequences, was used to quantify repertoire sharing. As a proxy for the pre-selection repertoire, out-of-frame TCRB sequences from naive cells were analyzed. TCRdb stores this immuneACCESS table with in-frame sequences only. Part of the clones is absent; in the studies checked, under half of the shortfall reflects unresolved V genes, and no reason is known for the rest. V, J and clone size derive from that table, while D and trimming were established from the DNA sequence. The table for this sample lists around 650,000 clones; 12% of them were counted only once. About 0.11% of the sample is taken by the ten largest.

Comments on this clone: What antigen it recognizes has not been identified. The input lacks base qualities; no much larger clone sits a single base away.

The CDR3 starts with the cysteine, ends with the phenylalanine, and has 15 residues. Only CDR3 DNA is held: 45 bases, read in frame from base 1. Unmatched junction bases come to 4, with V trimmed by 4 bases and J by 1 base. Based on the germline V gene (reference sequence), the CDR1 and CDR2 sequences are LNHDA and SQIVND. A single peripheral blood draw of approximately 120 mL on average was collected from each donor into heparinised tubes. A BD FACSAria II was used to sort naive, central memory, regulatory and stem cell-like memory CD4+ T cells with a panel that included CD45RO, CCR7, CD25, CD127, CD95 and CD27. All sorted populations exceeded 95% purity. PBMCs were isolated right away by Lymphoprep density gradient centrifugation and were stained directly, without culture. So that batch effects would be minimized, each experiment stained and sorted samples in pairs, pairing one healthy donor with one patient.

Source material: naive CD4+ T cells from blood. What the cell subset or site label conveys for this sample: true naive CD4+ T cells. The chain is assembled from TRBV19 and TRBJ2-7, and TRBD1 aligns with 10 junction nucleotides. The receptor's source is a man under 40 with type 1 diabetes. The bases are TGTGCCAGTAGTACTGCGGGACAGGGGTCCTACGAGCAGTACTTC. It translates as CASSTAGQGSYEQYF.